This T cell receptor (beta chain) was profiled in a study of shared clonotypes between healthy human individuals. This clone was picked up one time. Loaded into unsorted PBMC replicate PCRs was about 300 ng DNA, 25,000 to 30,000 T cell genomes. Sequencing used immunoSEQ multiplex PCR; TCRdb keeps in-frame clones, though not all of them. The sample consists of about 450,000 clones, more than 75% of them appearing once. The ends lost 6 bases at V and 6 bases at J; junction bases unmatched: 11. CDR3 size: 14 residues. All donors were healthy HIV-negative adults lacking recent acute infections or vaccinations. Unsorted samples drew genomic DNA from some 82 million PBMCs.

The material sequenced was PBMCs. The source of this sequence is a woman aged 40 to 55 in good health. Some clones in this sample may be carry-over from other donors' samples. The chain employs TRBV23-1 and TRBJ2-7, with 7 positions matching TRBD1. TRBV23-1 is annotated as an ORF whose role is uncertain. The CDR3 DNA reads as TGCGCCAGCAGACATAGACAGGGTCCCTGCGAGCAGTACTTC. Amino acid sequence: CASRHRQGPCEQYF.